This T cell receptor beta chain was identified during a study of T cell changes during pregnancy in multiple sclerosis. V was clipped by 3 bases and J by 7 bases, with 13 bases between them. Per germline, CDR1 SGDLS and CDR2 YYNGEE. The CDR3 has 13 amino acids. Profiled with immunoSEQ multiplex PCR; TCRdb holds only in-frame clones, not every one. This sample yields about 51,000 clones, of which 90% to 95% are seen a single time; just under 0.6% belongs to the top ten. This rearrangement joins TRBV9 to TRBJ1-1, with TRBD1 as a possible D gene (6 bases). Sequencing used CD4+ T cells from peripheral blood mononuclear cells, obtained in the second trimester of pregnancy. The clonotype comes from a female donor with multiple sclerosis, enrolled in a pregnancy study. CDR3 in amino acids: CASSEGHNDEAFF. CDR3 nucleotides: TGTGCCAGCAGCGAGGGACACAACGATGAAGCTTTCTTT.